This T cell receptor (beta chain) appears in the sequencing data of a study of T cell clonality in common variable immunodeficiency. Study-wide points: Fewer deletions and N-nucleotide insertions were reportedly seen in common variable immunodeficiency TCR beta sequences.

Libraries were prepared by immunoSEQ multiplex PCR; TCRdb keeps only in-frame clonotypes and omits some of them. The sample contains about 23,000 clones, none occurring once; approximately 9% lies in the top ten. The CDR3 is 12 residues long. Trimming left V 10 bases short and J 4 bases short, with 13 bases between. Per germline, CDR1 SEHNR and CDR2 FQNEAQ (reference sequence). Regarding this clone: Its antigen is not identified. The observed sequence ends 3 residues before the CDR3 terminus, with the missing tail filled in from the germline J gene.

The sequencing sample was made of peripheral blood mononuclear cells. The chain links TRBV7-9 to TRBJ1-2; perhaps TRBD1 as D (5 bases). This TCR was sampled from a human donor with common variable immunodeficiency. The CDR3 reads CATSLGAYGYTF. CDR3 bases read: TGTGCCACCTCTCTTGGGGCCTATGGC. Drawing the rest from reference TRBV7-9 and TRBJ1-2, the complete variable domain is DTGVSQNPRHKITKRGQNVTFRCDPISEHNRLYWYRQTLGQGPEFLTYFQNEAQLEKSRLLSDRFSAERPKGSFSTLEIQRTEQGDSAMYLCATSLGAYGYTFGSGTRLTVV.